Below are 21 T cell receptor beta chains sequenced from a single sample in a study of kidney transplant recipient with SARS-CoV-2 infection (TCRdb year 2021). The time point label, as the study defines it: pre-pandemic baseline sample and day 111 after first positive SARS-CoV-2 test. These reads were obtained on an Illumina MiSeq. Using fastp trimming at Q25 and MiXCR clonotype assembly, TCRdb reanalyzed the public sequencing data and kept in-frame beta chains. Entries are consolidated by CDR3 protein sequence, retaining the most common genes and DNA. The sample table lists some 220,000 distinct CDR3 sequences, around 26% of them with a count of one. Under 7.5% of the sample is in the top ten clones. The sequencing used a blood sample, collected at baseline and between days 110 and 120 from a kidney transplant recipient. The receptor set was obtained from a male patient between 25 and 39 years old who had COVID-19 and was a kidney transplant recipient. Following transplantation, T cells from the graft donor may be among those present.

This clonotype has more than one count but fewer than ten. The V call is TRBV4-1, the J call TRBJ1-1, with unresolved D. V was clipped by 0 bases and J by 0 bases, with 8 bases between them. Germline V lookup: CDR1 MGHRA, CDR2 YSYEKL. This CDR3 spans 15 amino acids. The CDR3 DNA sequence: TGCGCCAGCAGCCAAGATCCCGCCCTGAACACTGAAGCTTTCTTT. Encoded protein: CASSQDPALNTEAFF.

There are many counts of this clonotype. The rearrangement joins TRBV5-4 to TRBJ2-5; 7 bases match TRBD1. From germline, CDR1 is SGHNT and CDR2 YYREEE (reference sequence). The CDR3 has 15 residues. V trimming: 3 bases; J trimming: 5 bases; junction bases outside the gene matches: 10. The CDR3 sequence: CASSYRQGLLETQYF. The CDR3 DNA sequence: TGTGCCAGCAGCTACCGACAGGGCTTGTTGGAGACCCAGTACTTC.

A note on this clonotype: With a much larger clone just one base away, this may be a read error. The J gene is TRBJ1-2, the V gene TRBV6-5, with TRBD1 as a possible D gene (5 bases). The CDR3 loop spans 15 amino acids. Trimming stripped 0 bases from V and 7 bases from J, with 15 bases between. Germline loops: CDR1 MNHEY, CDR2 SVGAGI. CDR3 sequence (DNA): TGTGCCAGCAGTTACTCGGAGGGGCAAGTAGCTGGCTACACCTTC. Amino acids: CASSYSEGQVAGYTF.

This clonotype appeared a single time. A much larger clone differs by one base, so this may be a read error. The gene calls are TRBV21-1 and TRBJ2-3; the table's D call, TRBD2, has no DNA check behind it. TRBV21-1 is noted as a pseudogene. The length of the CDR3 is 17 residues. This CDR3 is CANSYDLATVMQDTQYF. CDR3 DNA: TGTGCCAACAGCTACGACCTAGCTACAGTCATGCAAGATACGCAGTATTTT.

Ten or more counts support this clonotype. The CDR3 is CASSVFFPISIRTEAFF. CDR3 bases: TGTGCCAGCAGCGTGTTCTTTCCCATTTCAATTCGCACTGAAGCTTTCTTT. The V gene is TRBV3-1, the J gene TRBJ1-1, with D hard to call. Trimming removed 5 bases at V and 4 bases at J, with 23 bases between. This CDR3 spans 17 amino acids. The germline V gene encodes CDR1 LGHDT and CDR2 YNNKEL (reference sequence).

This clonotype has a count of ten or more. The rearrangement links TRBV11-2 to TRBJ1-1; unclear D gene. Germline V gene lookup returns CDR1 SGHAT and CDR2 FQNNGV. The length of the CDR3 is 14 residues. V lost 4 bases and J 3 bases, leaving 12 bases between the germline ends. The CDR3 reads CASSSPPRDTEAFF. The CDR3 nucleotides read TGTGCCAGCAGCTCCCCTCCTAGGGACACTGAAGCTTTCTTT.

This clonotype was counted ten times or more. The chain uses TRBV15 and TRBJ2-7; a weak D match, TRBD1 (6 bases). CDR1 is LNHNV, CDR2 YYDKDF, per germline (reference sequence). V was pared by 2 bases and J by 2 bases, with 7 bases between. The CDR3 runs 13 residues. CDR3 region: CATSRTGTYEQYF. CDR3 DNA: TGTGCCACCAGCAGAACAGGGACCTACGAGCAGTACTTC. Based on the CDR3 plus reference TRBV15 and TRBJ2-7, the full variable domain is DAMVIQNPRYQVTQFGKPVTLSCSQTLNHNVMYWYQQKSSQAPKLLFHYYDKDFNNEADTPDNFQSRRPNTSFCFLDIRSPGLGDTAMYLCATSRTGTYEQYFGPGTRLTVT.

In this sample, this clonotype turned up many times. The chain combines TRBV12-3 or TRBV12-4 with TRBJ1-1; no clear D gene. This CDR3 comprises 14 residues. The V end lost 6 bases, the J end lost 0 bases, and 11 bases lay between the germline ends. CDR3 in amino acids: CASSPAGVNTEAFF. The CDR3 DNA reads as TGTGCCAGCAGCCCGGCGGGCGTGAACACTGAAGCTTTCTTT.

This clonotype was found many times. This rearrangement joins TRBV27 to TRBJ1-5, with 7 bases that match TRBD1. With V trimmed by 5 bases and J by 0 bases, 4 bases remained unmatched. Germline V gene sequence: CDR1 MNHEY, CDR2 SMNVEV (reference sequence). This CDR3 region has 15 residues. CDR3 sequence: CASSPGTVSNQPQHF. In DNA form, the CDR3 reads TGTGCCAGCAGTCCGGGGACAGTTAGCAATCAGCCCCAGCATTTT.

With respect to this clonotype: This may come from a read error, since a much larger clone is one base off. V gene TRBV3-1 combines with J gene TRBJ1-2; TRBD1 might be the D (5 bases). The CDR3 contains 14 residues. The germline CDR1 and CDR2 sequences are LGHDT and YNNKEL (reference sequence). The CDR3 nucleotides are TGTGCCAGCGGCCAACTAGGTGGGGCCGATGGCTACACCTTC. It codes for CASGQLGGADGYTF. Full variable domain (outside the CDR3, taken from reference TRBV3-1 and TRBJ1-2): DTAVSQTPKYLVTQMGNDKSIKCEQNLGHDTMYWYKQDSKKFLKIMFSYNNKELIINETVPNRFSPKSPDKAHLNLHINSLELGDSAVYFCASGQLGGADGYTFGSGTRLTVV.

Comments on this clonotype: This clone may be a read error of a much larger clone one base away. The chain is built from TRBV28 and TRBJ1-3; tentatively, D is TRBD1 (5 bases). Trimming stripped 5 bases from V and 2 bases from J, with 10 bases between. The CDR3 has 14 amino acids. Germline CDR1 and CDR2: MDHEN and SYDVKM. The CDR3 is CASSPTAPGNTIYF. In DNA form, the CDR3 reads TGTGCCAGCAGTCCGACAGCACCTGGAAACACCATATATTTT.

CDR3 sequence (DNA): TGTGCCAGCAGCAATGTTGCCACCCTTCGAAAGACCTATGGCTACACCTTC. It yields the protein CASSNVATLRKTYGYTF. The chain combines TRBV3-1 with TRBJ1-2; no clear D gene. This CDR3 is 17 amino acids long. Germline CDR1 is LGHDT and CDR2 is YNNKEL (reference sequence). The V gene lost 5 bases and the J gene lost 4 bases, with 23 bases spanning the gap.

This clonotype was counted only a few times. This chain's CDR3 is CASSQFSGVTDTQYF. The CDR3 DNA is TGTGCCAGCAGCCAATTTAGCGGGGTCACAGATACGCAGTATTTT. The chain carries TRBV7-7 and TRBJ2-3; the match to TRBD2 covers 8 bases. Trimming took 5 bases from V and 2 from J; bases not matched to a gene: 6. CDR3 length: 15 amino acids. Germline loops: CDR1 SSHAT, CDR2 FNYEAQ (reference sequence).

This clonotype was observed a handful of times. CDR3 sequence (DNA): TGTGCCAGTAGTATGGCTTGGGGCCAAGAGACCCAGTACTTC. Its translation: CASSMAWGQETQYF. The chain employs TRBV19 and TRBJ2-5, with D unclear. Germline loops: CDR1 LNHDA, CDR2 SQIVND (reference sequence). CDR3 length equals 14 residues. V was clipped by 3 bases and J by 1 base, with 9 bases between them.

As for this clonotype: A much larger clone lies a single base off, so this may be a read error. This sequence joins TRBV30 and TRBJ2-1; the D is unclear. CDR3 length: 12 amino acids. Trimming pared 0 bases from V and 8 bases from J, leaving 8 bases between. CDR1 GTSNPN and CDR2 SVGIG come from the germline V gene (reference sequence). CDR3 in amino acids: CAWSVSFDEQFF. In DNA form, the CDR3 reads TGTGCCTGGAGTGTTTCTTTCGATGAGCAGTTCTTC.

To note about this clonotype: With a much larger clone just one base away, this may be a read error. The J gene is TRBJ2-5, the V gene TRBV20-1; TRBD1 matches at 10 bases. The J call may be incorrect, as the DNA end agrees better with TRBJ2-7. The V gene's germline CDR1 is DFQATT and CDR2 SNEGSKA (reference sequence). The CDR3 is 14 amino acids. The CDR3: CSANAGTGVYEQYF. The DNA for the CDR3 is TGCAGTGCTAACGCCGGGACAGGGGTTTACGAGCAGTACTTC.

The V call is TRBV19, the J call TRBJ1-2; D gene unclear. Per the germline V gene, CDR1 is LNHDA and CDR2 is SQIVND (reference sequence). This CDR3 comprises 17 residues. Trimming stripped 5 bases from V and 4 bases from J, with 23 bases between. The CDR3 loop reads CASSVSRANRKTYGYTF. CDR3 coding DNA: TGTGCCAGTAGTGTCTCTAGGGCAAATCGAAAGACCTATGGCTACACCTTC.

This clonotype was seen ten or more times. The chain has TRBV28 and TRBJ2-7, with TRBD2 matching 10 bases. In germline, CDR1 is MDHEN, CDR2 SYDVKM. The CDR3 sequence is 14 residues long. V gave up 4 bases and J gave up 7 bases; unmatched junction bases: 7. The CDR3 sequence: CASSSGLAAQEQYF. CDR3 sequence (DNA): TGTGCCAGCAGTTCCGGACTAGCGGCACAAGAGCAGTACTTC.

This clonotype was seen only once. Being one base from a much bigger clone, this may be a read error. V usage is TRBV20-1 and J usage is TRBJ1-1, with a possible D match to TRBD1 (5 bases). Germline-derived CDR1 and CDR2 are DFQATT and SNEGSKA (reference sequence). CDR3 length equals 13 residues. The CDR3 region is CGVWGGEETEAFF. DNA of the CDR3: TGCGGCGTCTGGGGAGGGGAAGAGACTGAAGCTTTCTTT.

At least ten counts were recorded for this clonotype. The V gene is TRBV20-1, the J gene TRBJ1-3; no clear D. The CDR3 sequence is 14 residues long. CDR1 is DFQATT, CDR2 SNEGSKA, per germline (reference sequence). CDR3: CSAAREGFGNTIYF. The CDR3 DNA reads TGCAGCGCAGCAAGGGAGGGATTTGGAAACACCATATATTTT.

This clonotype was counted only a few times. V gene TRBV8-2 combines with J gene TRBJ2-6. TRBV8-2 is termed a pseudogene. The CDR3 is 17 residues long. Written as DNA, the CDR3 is TGTGGCATGGATATCAGGATAACACAAAGTCGGGCCAACGTCCTGACTTTC. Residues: CGMDIRITQSRANVLTF.